This record concerns one T cell receptor beta chain sequence. The data were produced by immunoSEQ multiplex PCR, yet TCRdb's version contains in-frame clones alone and is incomplete. The data contain around 12,000 clones, over 70% of them seen just once; the ten biggest clones take up approximately 40%. These data come from a study of blood T cell repertoires in COVID-19. V lost 5 bases, J lost 7 bases, and 9 bases lay in between. The V gene's germline CDR1 is MNHEY and CDR2 SMNVEV (reference sequence). CDR3 size: 12 residues. Sequencing used peripheral blood. The clonotype comes from a man at least 80 years old with acute or convalescent COVID-19. The V call is TRBV27, the J call TRBJ2-1; possible D gene TRBD1, 6 bases. CDR3 sequence: CASSLRGNEQFF. Here the CDR3 DNA reads TGTGCCAGCAGTCTCAGGGGTAATGAGCAGTTCTTC.